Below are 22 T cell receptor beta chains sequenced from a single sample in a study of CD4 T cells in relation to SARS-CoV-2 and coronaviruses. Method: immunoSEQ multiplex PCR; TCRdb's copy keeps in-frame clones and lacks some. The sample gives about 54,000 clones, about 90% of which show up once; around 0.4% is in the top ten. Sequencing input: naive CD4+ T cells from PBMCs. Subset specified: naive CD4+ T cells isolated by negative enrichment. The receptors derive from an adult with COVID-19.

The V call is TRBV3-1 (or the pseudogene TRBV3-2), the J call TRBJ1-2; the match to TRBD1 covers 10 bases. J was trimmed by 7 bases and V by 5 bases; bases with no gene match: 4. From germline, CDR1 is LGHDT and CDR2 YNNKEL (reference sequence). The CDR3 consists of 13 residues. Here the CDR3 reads CASSYGQGVGYTF. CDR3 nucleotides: TGTGCCAGCAGCTACGGACAGGGGGTTGGCTACACCTTC.

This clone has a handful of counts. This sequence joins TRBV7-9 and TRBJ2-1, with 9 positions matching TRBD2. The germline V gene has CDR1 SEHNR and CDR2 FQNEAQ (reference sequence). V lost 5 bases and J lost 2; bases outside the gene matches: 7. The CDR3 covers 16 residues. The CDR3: CASSLSGRGTYNEQFF. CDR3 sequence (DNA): TGTGCCAGCAGCCTTAGCGGGAGAGGCACCTACAATGAGCAGTTCTTC.

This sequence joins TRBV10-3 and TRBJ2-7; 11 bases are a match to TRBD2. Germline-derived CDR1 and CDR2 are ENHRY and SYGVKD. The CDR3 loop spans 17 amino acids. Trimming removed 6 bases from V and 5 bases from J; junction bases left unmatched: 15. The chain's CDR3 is CAISDPGLAARSDEQYF. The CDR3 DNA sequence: TGTGCCATCAGCGATCCGGGACTAGCGGCTCGAAGTGACGAGCAGTACTTC.

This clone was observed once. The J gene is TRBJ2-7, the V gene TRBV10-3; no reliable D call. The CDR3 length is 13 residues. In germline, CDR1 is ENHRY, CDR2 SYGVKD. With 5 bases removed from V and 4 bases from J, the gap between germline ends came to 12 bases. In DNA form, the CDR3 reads TGTGCCATCAGTACCTCGGCGTCTTACGAGCAGTACTTC. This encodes CAISTSASYEQYF.

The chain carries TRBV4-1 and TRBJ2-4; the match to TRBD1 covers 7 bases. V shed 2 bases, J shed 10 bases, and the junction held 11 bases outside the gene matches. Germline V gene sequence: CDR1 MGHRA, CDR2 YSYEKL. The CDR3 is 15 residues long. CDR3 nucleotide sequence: TGCGCCAGCAGCCAACCCAGGACAGGAGTGGGGATTCAGTACTTC. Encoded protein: CASSQPRTGVGIQYF.

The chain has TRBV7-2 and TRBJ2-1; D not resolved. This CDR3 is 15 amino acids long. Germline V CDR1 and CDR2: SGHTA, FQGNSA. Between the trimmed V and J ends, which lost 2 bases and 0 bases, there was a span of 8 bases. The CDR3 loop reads CASSLLRSSYNEQFF. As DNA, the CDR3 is TGTGCCAGCAGCTTACTGCGGAGCTCCTACAATGAGCAGTTCTTC.

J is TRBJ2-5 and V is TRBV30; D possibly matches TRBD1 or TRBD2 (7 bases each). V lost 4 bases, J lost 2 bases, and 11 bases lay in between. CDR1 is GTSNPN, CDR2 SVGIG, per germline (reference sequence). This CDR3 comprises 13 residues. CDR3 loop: CAWTRGGQETQYF. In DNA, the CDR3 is TGTGCCTGGACCAGGGGGGGTCAAGAGACCCAGTACTTC. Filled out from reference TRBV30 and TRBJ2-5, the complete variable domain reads SQTIHQWPATLVQPVGSPLSLECTVEGTSNPNLYWYRQAAGRGLQLLFYSVGIGQISSEVPQNLSASRPQDRQFILSSKKLLLSDSGFYLCAWTRGGQETQYFGPGTRLLVL.

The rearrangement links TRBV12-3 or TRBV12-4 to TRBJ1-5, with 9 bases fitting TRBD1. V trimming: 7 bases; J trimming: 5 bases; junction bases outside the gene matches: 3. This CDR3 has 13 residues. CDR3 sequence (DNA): TGTGCCAGCAAAAACAGGGGGCATCAGCCCCAGCATTTT. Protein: CASKNRGHQPQHF.

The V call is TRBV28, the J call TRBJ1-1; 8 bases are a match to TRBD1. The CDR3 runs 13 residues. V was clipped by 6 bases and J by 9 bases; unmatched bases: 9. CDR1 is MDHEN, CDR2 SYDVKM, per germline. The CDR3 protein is CASRPFGQGKAFF. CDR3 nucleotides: TGTGCCAGCAGACCTTTCGGACAGGGTAAAGCTTTCTTT.

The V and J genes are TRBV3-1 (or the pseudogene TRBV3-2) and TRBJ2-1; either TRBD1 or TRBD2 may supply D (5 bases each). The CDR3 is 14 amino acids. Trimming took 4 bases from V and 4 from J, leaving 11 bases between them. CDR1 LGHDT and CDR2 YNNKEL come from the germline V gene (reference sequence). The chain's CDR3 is CASSPTGPYNEQFF. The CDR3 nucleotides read TGTGCCAGCAGCCCTACGGGACCATACAATGAGCAGTTCTTC.

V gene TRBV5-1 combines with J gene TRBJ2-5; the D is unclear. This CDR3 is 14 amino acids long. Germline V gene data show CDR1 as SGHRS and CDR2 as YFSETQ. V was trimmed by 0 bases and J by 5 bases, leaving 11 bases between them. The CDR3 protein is CASSLEPGRETQYF. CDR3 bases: TGCGCCAGCAGCTTGGAGCCGGGTCGCGAGACCCAGTACTTC.

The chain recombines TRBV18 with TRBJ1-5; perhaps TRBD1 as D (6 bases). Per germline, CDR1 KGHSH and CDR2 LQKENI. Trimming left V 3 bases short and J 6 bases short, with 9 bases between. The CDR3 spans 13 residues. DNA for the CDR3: TGTGCCAGCTCACCCGCAGGGGTTCAGCCCCAGCATTTT. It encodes CASSPAGVQPQHF. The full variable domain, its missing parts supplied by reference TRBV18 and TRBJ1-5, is NAGVMQNPRHLVRRRGQEARLRCSPMKGHSHVYWYRQLPEEGLKFMVYLQKENIIDESGMPKERFSAEFPKEGPSILRIQQVVRGDSAAYFCASSPAGVQPQHFGDGTRLSIL.

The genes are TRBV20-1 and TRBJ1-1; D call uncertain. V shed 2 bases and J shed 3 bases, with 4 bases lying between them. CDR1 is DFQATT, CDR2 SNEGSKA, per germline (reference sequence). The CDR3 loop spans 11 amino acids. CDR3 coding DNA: TGCAGTGCTAGAAGAGACACTGAAGCTTTCTTT. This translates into CSARRDTEAFF.

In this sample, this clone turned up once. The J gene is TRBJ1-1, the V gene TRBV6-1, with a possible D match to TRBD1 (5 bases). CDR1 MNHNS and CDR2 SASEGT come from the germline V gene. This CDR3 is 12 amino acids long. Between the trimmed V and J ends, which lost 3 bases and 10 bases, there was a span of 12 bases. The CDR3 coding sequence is TGTGCCAGCAGTGAGGGGGGGACGGGAGCTTTCTTT. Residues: CASSEGGTGAFF.

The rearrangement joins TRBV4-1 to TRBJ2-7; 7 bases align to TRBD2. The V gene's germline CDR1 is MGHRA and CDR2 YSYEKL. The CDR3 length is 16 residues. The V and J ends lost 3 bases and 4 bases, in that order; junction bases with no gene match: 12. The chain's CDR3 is CASSHSVVAGYYEQYF. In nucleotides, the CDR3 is TGCGCCAGCAGCCATTCGGTGGTAGCGGGTTATTACGAGCAGTACTTC.

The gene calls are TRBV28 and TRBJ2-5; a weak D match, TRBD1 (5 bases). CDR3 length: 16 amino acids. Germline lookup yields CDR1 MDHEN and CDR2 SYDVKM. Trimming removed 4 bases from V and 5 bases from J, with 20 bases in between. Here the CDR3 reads CASSSPGGPHRETQYF. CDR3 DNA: TGTGCCAGCAGTTCCCCCGGTGGGCCCCACAGGGAGACCCAGTACTTC.

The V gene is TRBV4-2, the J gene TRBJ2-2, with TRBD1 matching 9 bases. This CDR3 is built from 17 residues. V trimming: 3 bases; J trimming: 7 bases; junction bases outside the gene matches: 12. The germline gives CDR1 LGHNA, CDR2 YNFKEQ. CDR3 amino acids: CASSQDPGQGWGGELFF. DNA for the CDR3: TGTGCCAGCAGCCAGGATCCGGGACAGGGTTGGGGCGGGGAGCTGTTTTTT.

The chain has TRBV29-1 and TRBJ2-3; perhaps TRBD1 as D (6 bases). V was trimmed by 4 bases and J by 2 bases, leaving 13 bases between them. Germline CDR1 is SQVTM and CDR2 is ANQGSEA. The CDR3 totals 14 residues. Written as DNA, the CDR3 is TGCAGCGTTGGAAAGGACAGACACACAGATACGCAGTATTTT. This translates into CSVGKDRHTDTQYF.

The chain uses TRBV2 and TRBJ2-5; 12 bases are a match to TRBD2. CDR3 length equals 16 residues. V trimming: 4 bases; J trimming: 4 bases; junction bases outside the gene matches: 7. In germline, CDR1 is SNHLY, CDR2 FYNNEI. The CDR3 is CASSGDPGLAGETQYF. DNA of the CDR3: TGTGCCAGCAGTGGGGATCCGGGACTAGCGGGAGAGACCCAGTACTTC.

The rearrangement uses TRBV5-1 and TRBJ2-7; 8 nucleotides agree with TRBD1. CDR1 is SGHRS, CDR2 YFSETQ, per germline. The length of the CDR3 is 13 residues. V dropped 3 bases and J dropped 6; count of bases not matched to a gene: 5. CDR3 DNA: TGCGCCAGCAGCTCCGGACAGGGAGGCGAGCAGTACTTC. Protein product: CASSSGQGGEQYF.

The CDR3 nucleotides read TGTGCCAGCAGCCGAACAGGGGACTCACCCCTCCACTTT. Its translation is CASSRTGDSPLHF. The chain combines TRBV14 with TRBJ1-6; TRBD1 matches at 7 bases. CDR1 SGHDN and CDR2 FVKESK come from the germline V gene. J gave up 10 bases and V 4 bases, and 4 bases lay outside the gene matches. The CDR3 sequence is 13 residues long. Looking up the rest from reference TRBV14 and TRBJ1-6 gives the full variable domain: EAGVTQFPSHSVIEKGQTVTLRCDPISGHDNLYWYRRVMGKEIKFLLHFVKESKQDESGMPNNRFLAERTGGTYSTLKVQPAELEDSGVYFCASSRTGDSPLHFGNGTRLTVT.

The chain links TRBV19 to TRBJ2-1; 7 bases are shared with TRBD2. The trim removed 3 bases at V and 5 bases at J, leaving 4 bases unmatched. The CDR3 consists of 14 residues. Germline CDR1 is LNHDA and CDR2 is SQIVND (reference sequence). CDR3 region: CASSMGTNHNEQFF. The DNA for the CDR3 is TGTGCCAGTAGTATGGGGACTAATCACAATGAGCAGTTCTTC.